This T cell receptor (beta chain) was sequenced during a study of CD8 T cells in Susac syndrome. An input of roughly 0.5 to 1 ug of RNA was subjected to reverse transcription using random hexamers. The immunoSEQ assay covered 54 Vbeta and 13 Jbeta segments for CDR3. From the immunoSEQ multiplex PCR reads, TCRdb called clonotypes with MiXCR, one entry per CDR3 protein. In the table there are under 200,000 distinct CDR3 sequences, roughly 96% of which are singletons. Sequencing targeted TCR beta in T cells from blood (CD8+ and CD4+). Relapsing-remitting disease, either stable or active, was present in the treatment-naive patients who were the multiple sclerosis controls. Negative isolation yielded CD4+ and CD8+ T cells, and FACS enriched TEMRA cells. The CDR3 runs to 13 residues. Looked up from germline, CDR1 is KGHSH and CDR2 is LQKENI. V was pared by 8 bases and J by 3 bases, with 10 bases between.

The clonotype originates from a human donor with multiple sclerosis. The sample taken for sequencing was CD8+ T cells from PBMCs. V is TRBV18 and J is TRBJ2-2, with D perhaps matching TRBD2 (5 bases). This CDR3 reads CASPSGDTGELFF. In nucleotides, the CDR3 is TGTGCCAGCCCCTCCGGGGACACCGGGGAGCTGTTTTTT.